This record concerns one T cell receptor (beta chain) sequence. This specimen comes from a study of blood T cell repertoires in COVID-19. CDR1 is SGHTA and CDR2 is FQGNSA in the germline V gene. Trimming pared 0 bases from V and 5 bases from J, leaving 7 bases between. The CDR3 runs 13 residues. In the source study's methods: Amplification with reference gene primers provided the estimates of nucleated cell counts. TCRdb keeps only in-frame clones here, not all; method: immunoSEQ multiplex PCR. V and J calls and clone size are those listed in that table; D and trimming were worked out from the DNA. This sample yields tens of thousands of clones, of which around 69% are seen a single time; about a fifth belongs to the top ten.

The source is a human donor in a cohort sampled during active or convalescent COVID-19. The chain has TRBV7-2 and TRBJ2-5; D not certain. Material: peripheral blood. Written as DNA, the CDR3 is TGTGCCAGCAGCTTAGCGCAGAGGGAGACCCAGTACTTC. It encodes CASSLAQRETQYF.